The clone carrying this TCR beta chain was observed a handful of times. From germline, CDR1 is MNHEY and CDR2 SVGEGT. Trimming left V 5 bases short and J 7 bases short, with 5 bases between. The CDR3 length is 11 residues. The data stem from a study of T cell repertoires in cytomegalovirus infection. TCRdb called the reads again in MiXCR, with one record for every CDR3 protein. The sample includes around 530,000 distinct CDR3 sequences, approximately 26% seen only once; the top ten take approximately 13%. Material: PBMCs. The genes are TRBV6-2 or TRBV6-3 and TRBJ2-2; D not certain. This TCR derives from a human donor in good health (CMV status not recorded). Some clones in this sample may be carry-over from other donors' samples. The CDR3 nucleotides are TGTGCCAGCAGTGAATACGGGGAGCTGTTTTTT. It encodes CASSEYGELFF.